The 28 T cell receptor beta chains below were found in one sample sequenced in a study of T cell responses to AZD1222 COVID-19 vaccine. Profiling relied on immunoSEQ multiplex PCR, and the TCRdb table lists in-frame clones only, not all of them. The sample holds roughly 70,000 clones, approximately 79% seen once. The sample in question was peripheral blood, obtained on day 0 of MenACWY control vaccination. These receptors originate from an adult in good health.

The CDR3 region has the DNA TGCGCCAGCCGCCCGACAGGGGGTTTGATAGCTTTCTTT. This encodes CASRPTGGLIAFF. This chain uses TRBV10-1 with TRBJ1-1; 9 nucleotides agree with TRBD1. Germline-derived CDR1 and CDR2 are WNHNN and SYGVQD (reference sequence). The CDR3 is 13 residues long. The trim removed 8 bases at V and 10 bases at J, leaving 11 bases unmatched.

There are a few counts of this clone. The chain recombines TRBV5-4 with TRBJ2-5; D is unclear. Trimming cost V 3 bases and J 2 bases, with 11 bases left between them. The CDR3 sequence is 14 residues long. From germline, CDR1 is SGHNT and CDR2 YYREEE (reference sequence). The CDR3 nucleotides read TGTGCCAGCAGCTCCGTCGGGCTGCAAGAGACCCAGTACTTC. It translates to CASSSVGLQETQYF.

V gene TRBV9 combines with J gene TRBJ2-1, with TRBD2 matching 10 bases. The CDR3 totals 16 residues. The germline V gene encodes CDR1 SGDLS and CDR2 YYNGEE. Losses at the gene ends were 2 bases for V and 6 bases for J; bases not matched to a gene: 8. The chain's CDR3 is CASSVRVLAGLNEQFF. The DNA of the CDR3 is TGTGCCAGCAGCGTGAGGGTACTAGCGGGGCTCAATGAGCAGTTCTTC.

The chain couples TRBV7-2 to TRBJ1-2; D is possibly TRBD1 (5 bases). CDR3 length: 13 amino acids. Deletions cut 0 bases from V and 5 bases from J, with 7 bases between. Germline lookup yields CDR1 SGHTA and CDR2 FQGNSA. The CDR3 DNA reads as TGTGCCAGCAGCTTAGCCCAGGGATATGGCTACACCTTC. Translated, it gives CASSLAQGYGYTF.

The genes are TRBV19 and TRBJ2-1, with no clear D. The CDR3 has 15 residues. The V end lost 6 bases, the J end lost 4 bases, and 16 bases lay between the germline ends. In germline, CDR1 is LNHDA, CDR2 SQIVND (reference sequence). CDR3 in amino acids: CASSVGVMGYNEQFF. The CDR3 nucleotides are TGTGCCAGTAGCGTCGGCGTTATGGGTTACAATGAGCAGTTCTTC.

The chain combines TRBV7-2 with TRBJ2-7, with D unresolved. The length of the CDR3 is 14 residues. Trimming removed 1 base at V and 3 bases at J, with 10 bases between. The germline gives CDR1 SGHTA, CDR2 FQGNSA. CDR3 DNA sequence: TGTGCCAGCAGCTTAGAAGTAGGTGGCTACGAGCAGTACTTC. Residues: CASSLEVGGYEQYF. The full variable domain, its missing parts supplied by reference TRBV7-2 and TRBJ2-7, is GAGVSQSPSNKVTEKGKDVELRCDPISGHTALYWYRQSLGQGLEFLIYFQGNSAPDKSGLPSDRFSAERTGGSVSTLTIQRTQQEDSAVYLCASSLEVGGYEQYFGPGTRLTVT.

The V and J genes are TRBV6-5 and TRBJ1-1, with D perhaps matching TRBD1 (6 bases). CDR1 is MNHEY, CDR2 SVGAGI, per germline. Trimming removed 6 bases at V and 4 bases at J, with 12 bases between. The CDR3 is 13 amino acids. The CDR3 DNA reads as TGTGCCAGCAGCCGTCAGGGGAGCACTGAAGCTTTCTTT. This translates into CASSRQGSTEAFF.

The chain has TRBV4-3 and TRBJ1-1, with D perhaps TRBD1 (5 bases). This CDR3 is built from 13 residues. The germline gives CDR1 LGHNA, CDR2 YSLEER. V lost 3 bases and J lost 2, with 7 bases in between. As DNA, the CDR3 is TGCGCCAGCAGCCATGGGGACAACACTGAAGCTTTCTTT. Amino acid sequence: CASSHGDNTEAFF.

The chain carries TRBV6-2 or TRBV6-3 and TRBJ1-4, with TRBD1 matching over 7 bases. The germline CDR1 and CDR2 sequences are MNHEY and SVGEGT. V lost 5 bases and J lost 3; bases outside the gene matches: 6. The CDR3 covers 15 residues. CDR3 loop: CASSDYRGANEKLFF. The CDR3 coding sequence is TGTGCCAGCAGTGATTACAGGGGAGCTAATGAAAAACTGTTTTTT.

This clone was detected only once. The J gene is TRBJ1-5, the V gene TRBV6-1; weak D call: TRBD1 (6 bases). Trimming took off 0 bases at V and 9 bases at J, with 12 bases between the two ends. The CDR3 runs to 14 residues. The V gene's germline CDR1 is MNHNS and CDR2 SASEGT. The CDR3 DNA follows: TGTGCCAGCAGTGAAGCAGGGGGACCGGGGCCCCAGCATTTT. As protein: CASSEAGGPGPQHF.

The rearrangement uses TRBV29-1 and TRBJ2-5; 11 bases map to TRBD2. Losses at the gene ends were 4 bases for V and 6 bases for J; bases not matched to a gene: 10. Germline lookup yields CDR1 SQVTM and CDR2 ANQGSEA. The CDR3 has 15 amino acids. CDR3 amino acids: CSVGSSGREGKTQYF. CDR3 bases: TGCAGCGTTGGAAGTAGCGGGAGGGAAGGAAAGACCCAGTACTTC.

This clone was seen only a few times. The rearrangement joins TRBV4-2 to TRBJ1-1; perhaps TRBD1 as D (5 bases). Trimming took off 4 bases at V and 6 bases at J, with 9 bases between the two ends. CDR3 length: 12 residues. Germline CDR1 and CDR2: LGHNA and YNFKEQ. CDR3 bases: TGTGCCAGCAGCCGTGAGACAGCTGAAGCTTTCTTT. It is translated as CASSRETAEAFF.

This chain joins TRBV4-3 and TRBJ2-5, with D possibly matching TRBD2 (6 bases). This CDR3 is 15 amino acids long. Trimming pared 0 bases from V and 4 bases from J, leaving 12 bases between. The germline V gene encodes CDR1 LGHNA and CDR2 YSLEER. The CDR3 reads CASSQDRGVGETQYF. In nucleotides, the CDR3 is TGCGCCAGCAGCCAAGATCGCGGGGTCGGAGAGACCCAGTACTTC.

J is TRBJ1-6 and V is TRBV4-1; D ambiguous. The V end was cut by 5 bases, the J end by 9 bases, with 14 bases between. The length of the CDR3 is 14 residues. The germline gives CDR1 MGHRA, CDR2 YSYEKL. The CDR3 DNA is TGCGCCAGCAGCTCGGGCCAATATGGTTCACCCCTCCACTTT. This codes for CASSSGQYGSPLHF.

There are a few counts of this clone. This sequence joins TRBV7-2 and TRBJ2-2; D is possibly TRBD1 or TRBD2 (6 bases each). The CDR3 sequence is 14 residues long. V dropped 6 bases and J dropped 4 bases, with 12 bases sitting between them. Germline loops: CDR1 SGHTA, CDR2 FQGNSA. As DNA, the CDR3 is TGTGCCAGCAGTCCAGAGGGGGGCACCGGGGAGCTGTTTTTT. Residues: CASSPEGGTGELFF. The full variable domain, rest sourced from reference TRBV7-2 and TRBJ2-2, is GAGVSQSPSNKVTEKGKDVELRCDPISGHTALYWYRQSLGQGLEFLIYFQGNSAPDKSGLPSDRFSAERTGGSVSTLTIQRTQQEDSAVYLCASSPEGGTGELFFGEGSRLTVL.

This clone was counted at least ten times. J is TRBJ1-6 and V is TRBV10-2, with a weak D call TRBD1 (6 bases). Germline loops: CDR1 WSHSY, CDR2 SAAADI. The CDR3 sequence is 14 residues long. V was trimmed by 3 bases and J by 8 bases, leaving 11 bases between them. As DNA, the CDR3 is TGCGCCAGCAGTGAAGCGGGACAACATTCACCCCTCCACTTT. Translation: CASSEAGQHSPLHF.

The chain couples TRBV6-5 to TRBJ1-6; no definite D call. Per germline, CDR1 MNHEY and CDR2 SVGAGI. Trimming took 2 bases from V and 0 from J, leaving 5 bases between them. This CDR3 region has 15 residues. CDR3 sequence: CASSYGSSYNSPLHF. The DNA for the CDR3 is TGTGCCAGCAGTTACGGGAGCTCCTATAATTCACCCCTCCACTTT.

The rearrangement uses TRBV6-6 and TRBJ1-5; D unclear. The CDR3 consists of 14 residues. V was shortened by 2 bases and J by 4 bases, with 9 bases between the two germline ends. Germline assignment: CDR1 MNHNY and CDR2 SVGAGI (reference sequence). CDR3 in amino acids: CASSYHATNQPQHF. The CDR3 DNA follows: TGTGCCAGCAGTTACCACGCCACTAATCAGCCCCAGCATTTT.

The chain recombines TRBV2 with TRBJ2-3, with 7 nucleotides matching TRBD1. Germline V gene lookup returns CDR1 SNHLY and CDR2 FYNNEI. There are 16 residues in the CDR3. Germline trimming cut 4 bases from V and 0 bases from J; bases unmatched to any gene: 7. The CDR3 here is CASSVSRDRSTDTQYF. The CDR3 DNA reads TGTGCCAGCAGTGTCTCCCGGGACAGAAGCACAGATACGCAGTATTTT.

The chain has TRBV3-1 (or the pseudogene TRBV3-2) and TRBJ2-2, with unresolved D. CDR3 length: 14 residues. Germline lookup yields CDR1 LGHDT and CDR2 YNNKEL (reference sequence). The V and J ends lost 0 bases and 7 bases respectively, with 9 bases between them. Here the CDR3 reads CASSQDRSIGELFF. The CDR3 bases are TGTGCCAGCAGCCAAGATAGGAGTATCGGGGAGCTGTTTTTT.

The rearrangement uses TRBV11-2 and TRBJ2-5; D is unresolved. Trimming took 4 bases from V and 4 from J, leaving 13 bases between them. Per the germline V gene, CDR1 is SGHAT and CDR2 is FQNNGV. The CDR3 contains 14 residues. CDR3 residues: CASSSASFRETQYF. In DNA, the CDR3 is TGTGCCAGCAGCTCGGCGAGTTTCCGAGAGACCCAGTACTTC.

This rearrangement joins TRBV30 to TRBJ2-7; 11 bases line up with TRBD2. The CDR3 length is 15 residues. J lost 2 bases, V lost 1 base, and 4 bases had no gene match. The germline V gene encodes CDR1 GTSNPN and CDR2 SVGIG (reference sequence). The CDR3: CAWSGLAGGTYEQYF. Written as DNA, the CDR3 is TGTGCCTGGAGTGGGCTAGCGGGAGGAACCTACGAGCAGTACTTC.

The chain uses TRBV19 and TRBJ2-2; TRBD2 agrees at 14 bases. Per germline, CDR1 LNHDA and CDR2 SQIVND (reference sequence). Germline trimming cut 4 bases from V and 5 bases from J; bases unmatched to any gene: 3. This CDR3 region has 16 residues. The CDR3 here is CASSTRLAGGTGELFF. CDR3 coding DNA: TGTGCCAGTAGTACCAGACTAGCGGGAGGGACCGGGGAGCTGTTTTTT.

The chain joins TRBV21-1 to TRBJ1-2. TRBV21-1 is assigned pseudogene status. The CDR3 contains 15 residues. The CDR3 coding sequence is TGTGCCAGCAGCCCCGGAGGGAAAGGGTCGGGAGGCTACACCTTC. Amino acid sequence: CASSPGGKGSGGYTF.

This clone was seen once. The rearrangement uses TRBV15 and TRBJ1-4; 8 bases map to TRBD1. This CDR3 comprises 15 residues. J gave up 6 bases and V 1 base, and 4 bases lay outside the gene matches. Germline CDR1 reads LNHNV; CDR2 reads YYDKDF (reference sequence). In DNA form, the CDR3 reads TGTGCCACCAGCAGAGCCACAGGGGGAGATGAAAAACTGTTTTTT. It specifies CATSRATGGDEKLFF.

The rearrangement links TRBV28 to TRBJ2-2, with TRBD2 identical over 8 bases. Germline trimming cut 7 bases from V and 5 bases from J; bases unmatched to any gene: 12. The germline CDR1 and CDR2 sequences are MDHEN and SYDVKM. This CDR3 has 16 amino acids. The CDR3 nucleotides are TGTGCCAGCACCTCCGCGGGGGGAGGGAAAACCGGGGAGCTGTTTTTT. Translation: CASTSAGGGKTGELFF.

V is TRBV5-1 and J is TRBJ2-2; no clear D gene. Germline V gene sequence: CDR1 SGHRS, CDR2 YFSETQ. This CDR3 has 15 amino acids. Trimming cost V 0 bases and J 2 bases, with 8 bases left between them. CDR3 coding DNA: TGCGCCAGCAGCTTGGAGACGGACAACACCGGGGAGCTGTTTTTT. This encodes CASSLETDNTGELFF.

V gene TRBV4-2 combines with J gene TRBJ1-2; D unresolved. The V end lost 0 bases, the J end lost 5 bases, and 10 bases lay between the germline ends. The CDR3 has 14 amino acids. Germline V CDR1 and CDR2: LGHNA, YNFKEQ. CDR3 region: CASSQDLGIYGYTF. The CDR3 DNA reads TGTGCCAGCAGCCAAGATTTAGGGATTTATGGCTACACCTTC.